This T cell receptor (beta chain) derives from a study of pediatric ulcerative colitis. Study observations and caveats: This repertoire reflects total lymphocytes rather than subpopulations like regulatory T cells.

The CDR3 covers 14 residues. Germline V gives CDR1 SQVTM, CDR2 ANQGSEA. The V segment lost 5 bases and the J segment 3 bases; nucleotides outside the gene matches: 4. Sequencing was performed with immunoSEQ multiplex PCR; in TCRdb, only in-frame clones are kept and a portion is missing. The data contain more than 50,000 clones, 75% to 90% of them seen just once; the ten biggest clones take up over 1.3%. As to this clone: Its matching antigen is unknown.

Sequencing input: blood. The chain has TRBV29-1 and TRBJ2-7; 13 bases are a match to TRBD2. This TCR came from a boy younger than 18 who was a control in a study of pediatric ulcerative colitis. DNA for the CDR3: TGCAGCGTTTATTGGACTAGCGGGAGCTACGAGCAGTACTTC. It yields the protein CSVYWTSGSYEQYF.